The sequence of this T cell receptor (beta chain) was determined in a study of T cells after yellow fever vaccination. Turning to the study itself: CD3, CD45RA, CCR7 and CD95 were used to sort EM, EMRA, CM and Tscm memory subsets.

Each CDR3 protein gets one entry after TCRdb re-called the 5' RACE reads with MiXCR. The table has about 58,000 distinct CDR3 sequences, approximately 5.7% seen once. This clonotype was detected ten times or more. Trimming took off 6 bases at V and 7 bases at J, with 16 bases between the two ends. The CDR3 covers 14 residues. Germline assignment: CDR1 DFQATT and CDR2 SNEGSKA (reference sequence). Source: PBMCs, either bulk or a sorted T-cell subset (CD4+, CD8+, memory, or dextramer-sorted; not recorded which), taken on the day of the yellow fever booster vaccination. The receptor was derived from a man younger than 35 who received the YFV17D yellow fever vaccine. V is TRBV20-1 and J is TRBJ1-6, with TRBD1 as a possible D gene (6 bases). CDR3 in amino acids: CSAREGGANSPLHF. For the CDR3, the DNA is TGCAGTGCGCGTGAGGGGGGGGCGAATTCACCCCTCCACTTT.